This T cell receptor beta chain was retrieved from a study of control samples from healthy donors and cancer patients. V trimming: 4 bases; J trimming: 2 bases; junction bases outside the gene matches: 5. The CDR3 has 15 residues. Germline V lookup: CDR1 GTSNPN, CDR2 SVGIG (reference sequence). Method: immunoSEQ multiplex PCR; TCRdb's copy keeps in-frame clones and lacks some. This sample has roughly 100,000 clones, with 83% found just once. This chain links TRBV30 with TRBJ1-5; 10 bases are a match to TRBD1. This receptor was obtained from a woman aged 45-65 years in good health. The source material was blood. The CDR3 coding sequence is TGTGCCTGGAAAGGCGGGACAGGGGGCAATCAGCCCCAGCATTTT. Translating gives CAWKGGTGGNQPQHF.